This T cell receptor beta chain stems from a study of sequential checkpoint blockade in melanoma (dated by TCRdb to the late 2010s). Background for the entire study: Using 1:1 randomization, the trial assigned patients either to first-line nivolumab followed by ipilimumab (arm A) or to ipilimumab followed by nivolumab (arm B). Maintenance nivolumab came after both trial sequences.

Read against the paper, the sample's treatment or condition label means: randomized to nivolumab then ipilimumab (arm A) or the reverse (arm B). None of the patients in the trial had previously been given DNA-damaging chemotherapy. On a FACS Aria II flow cytometer, live CD3+CD8+ cells that were negative for CD19 and CD56 were sorted from thawed PBMCs. Samples were obtained from patients with melanoma enrolled in CheckMate 064, a randomized, open-label phase II trial of sequential checkpoint blockade. Leukapheresis was used to collect peripheral blood mononuclear cells, which were then purified with Ficoll-Paque and frozen in human serum with roughly 10% DMSO. Purity of sorted blood CD3+CD8+ cells was verified at >95% immediately after sorting, followed by DNA extraction. The immunoSEQ Assay was used to immunosequence TCRbeta CDR3 regions from genomic DNA. Genomic DNA was amplified by bias-controlled multiplex PCR before high-throughput sequencing. As for the original processing: To quantify the absolute abundance of each unique TCRbeta CDR3 region, the sequences were collapsed and filtered. Clonality was defined as 1 minus Pielou's evenness and was calculated using productive rearrangements only. Clones with significantly greater frequencies in on-treatment versus baseline samples were identified using a previously published method. Here the immuneACCESS table is served through TCRdb, limited to in-frame sequences with V and J called. Missing clones are a known gap in these copies; in checked studies unresolved V genes cover under half, and the rest lacks a known reason. The DNA was the basis for D and trimming; V, J and clone size are from that table. This sample lists roughly 30,000 clones; 82% were detected once. The ten largest account for 18% of the sample.

A note on this clone: Its antigen specificity is not known. Qualities for individual bases were not recorded, and no much larger clone is one base off.

Trimming costs V 4 bases and J 6 bases, and their ends lie 14 bases apart. As encoded in the germline V gene, CDR1 is SGHRS while CDR2 is YFSETQ. The CDR3 spans 13 residues, from the cysteine through the phenylalanine. Solely the CDR3 DNA is kept, with 39 bases framed from the first base. General findings and caveats noted by the study authors: The response-prediction model combining TCR metrics and mutation burden needs validation in larger, independent patient cohorts.

This specimen was CD8+ T cells sorted from blood (inferred from file names), taken from a patient given nivolumab and ipilimumab in sequence. The chain employs TRBV5-1 and TRBJ2-7; matching of 6 bases hints at TRBD1 as the D gene. This TCR derives from a human donor with melanoma. The DNA reads as follows: TGCGCCAGCAGCGTAACAGGGTACTCCGAGCAGTACTTC. This codes for CASSVTGYSEQYF.